Listed here are 22 T cell receptor beta chains from one sample, sequenced in a study of technical replicates of blood from a handful of donors (dated by TCRdb to 2016 to 2017). Preparation of the library involved the immunoSEQ multiplex PCR assay. TCRdb stores this immuneACCESS table with in-frame sequences only. Part of the clones is absent; in the studies checked, under half of the shortfall reflects unresolved V genes, and no reason is known for the rest. The sample table lists under 100,000 clones, roughly 96% of them with a count of one. Approximately 0.32% of the sample comes from the top ten. Sequenced material: T cells isolated from PBMCs. The receptor set was obtained from a human donor in good health.

J is TRBJ2-7 and V is TRBV5-4, with D uncertain. V was clipped by 2 bases and J by 0 bases, with 15 bases between them. CDR1 and CDR2 (germline): SGHNT, YYREEE (reference sequence). The CDR3 has 16 amino acids. Written as DNA, the CDR3 is TGTGCCAGCAGCTTTGGTCGGTCAGGCATCTCCTACGAGCAGTACTTC. Its translation is CASSFGRSGISYEQYF.

The chain recombines TRBV4-1 with TRBJ1-1; D gene ambiguous. V was cut by 2 bases and J by 0 bases, with 10 bases left in between. CDR1 and CDR2 (germline): MGHRA, YSYEKL. The CDR3 length is 15 residues. CDR3 coding DNA: TGCGCCAGCAGCCAACCTTCGGGGATGAACACTGAAGCTTTCTTT. It encodes CASSQPSGMNTEAFF.

The rearrangement joins TRBV9 to TRBJ2-1; D perhaps matches TRBD2 (6 bases). Germline CDR1 SGDLS, CDR2 YYNGEE. V lost 6 bases and J lost 2, with 15 bases in between. The CDR3 has 15 amino acids. CDR3 sequence reads: CASTLSGATYNEQFF. The DNA of the CDR3 is TGTGCCAGCACCCTTAGCGGAGCTACCTACAATGAGCAGTTCTTC.

CDR3 in DNA: TGTGCCAGCAGCTTACAGGGGTTTACTTATGAAAAACTGTTTTTT. Translating gives CASSLQGFTYEKLFF. The chain uses TRBV11-2 and TRBJ1-4, with D perhaps matching TRBD1 (6 bases). The CDR3 contains 15 residues. V dropped 2 bases and J dropped 6 bases, with 13 bases sitting between them. CDR1 and CDR2 (germline): SGHAT, FQNNGV.

The rearrangement links TRBV27 to TRBJ1-1, with a weak D call TRBD1 (6 bases). The CDR3 has 14 residues. V was clipped by 2 bases and J by 0 bases, with 7 bases between them. CDR1 is MNHEY, CDR2 SMNVEV, per germline (reference sequence). The CDR3 here is CASSLGGLNTEAFF. Written as DNA, the CDR3 is TGTGCCAGCAGTTTAGGGGGCTTGAACACTGAAGCTTTCTTT.

The V call is TRBV30, the J call TRBJ2-2; 13 positions agree with TRBD2. Per the germline V gene, CDR1 is GTSNPN and CDR2 is SVGIG (reference sequence). This CDR3 has 18 amino acids. Trimming removed 0 bases from V and 5 bases from J; junction bases left unmatched: 9. Written as DNA, the CDR3 is TGTGCCTGGAGTGTGGTACTAGCGGGAGGGCCTAGAACCGGGGAGCTGTTTTTT. Translated, it gives CAWSVVLAGGPRTGELFF.

This chain links TRBV25-1 with TRBJ1-1; 9 nucleotides agree with TRBD1. Per germline, CDR1 MGHDK and CDR2 SYGVNS. There are 11 residues in the CDR3. V gave up 5 bases and J gave up 10 bases; unmatched junction bases: 2. The CDR3 reads CASSLDRGAFF. The CDR3 bases are TGTGCCAGCAGTTTGGACAGGGGAGCTTTCTTT.

This clone was recorded once. The chain is built from TRBV4-1 and TRBJ2-7, with TRBD2 matching 8 bases. CDR1 and CDR2 (germline): MGHRA, YSYEKL. This CDR3 is 14 amino acids long. With 3 bases clipped from V and 3 bases from J, the junction kept 4 bases outside the gene matches. The CDR3 bases are TGCGCCAGCAGCCACGCGGGGGGCCGCTACGAGCAGTACTTC. It codes for CASSHAGGRYEQYF.

The J gene is TRBJ1-1, the V gene TRBV7-2; weak D call: TRBD1 (5 bases). Trimming took off 5 bases at V and 7 bases at J, with 11 bases between the two ends. Looked up from germline, CDR1 is SGHTA and CDR2 is FQGNSA. The CDR3 sequence is 12 residues long. CDR3: CASSPGFYEAFF. Here the CDR3 DNA reads TGTGCCAGCAGCCCAGGGTTTTATGAAGCTTTCTTT.

The J gene is TRBJ1-1, the V gene TRBV28; tentatively, D is TRBD1 (5 bases). Deletions cut 5 bases from V and 8 bases from J, with 15 bases between. In germline, CDR1 is MDHEN, CDR2 SYDVKM. This CDR3 has 13 residues. The CDR3 loop is CASSDSAKSEAFF. As DNA, the CDR3 is TGTGCCAGCAGTGACAGTGCTAAATCGGAAGCTTTCTTT.

V and J are TRBV11-2 and TRBJ2-7, with 7 bases lining up with TRBD1. Losses at the gene ends were 3 bases for V and 3 bases for J; bases not matched to a gene: 5. Germline loops: CDR1 SGHAT, CDR2 FQNNGV. This CDR3 has 14 residues. The CDR3 DNA follows: TGTGCCAGCAGCTTTTCACAGGGGCTCTACGAGCAGTACTTC. Translating it yields CASSFSQGLYEQYF.

This clone was seen once. This chain uses TRBV25-1 with TRBJ2-2; D possibly corresponds to TRBD1 (7 bases). Trimming cost V 6 bases and J 5 bases, with 16 bases left between them. Germline V CDR1 and CDR2: MGHDK, SYGVNS. This CDR3 is built from 15 residues. CDR3 nucleotides: TGTGCCAGCAGGCAGACCCAGGGGGGTACCGGGGAGCTGTTTTTT. Translated, it gives CASRQTQGGTGELFF.

The genes are TRBV14 and TRBJ2-5; a weak D match, TRBD1 (6 bases). CDR3 length: 19 residues. Per the germline V gene, CDR1 is SGHDN and CDR2 is FVKESK. The V gene lost 0 bases and the J gene lost 4 bases, with 24 bases spanning the gap. CDR3 nucleotide sequence: TGTGCCAGCAGCCAAGAGACCCGTTTACAGGGTGACGGGCGAGAGACCCAGTACTTC. Protein: CASSQETRLQGDGRETQYF.

The chain links TRBV19 to TRBJ1-2; D is undetermined. The V gene's germline CDR1 is LNHDA and CDR2 SQIVND (reference sequence). The CDR3 spans 15 residues. V was shortened by 5 bases and J by 4 bases, with 17 bases between the two germline ends. CDR3 sequence reads: CASSLPTLPSYGYTF. DNA for the CDR3: TGTGCCAGTAGTCTCCCGACACTTCCCTCCTATGGCTACACCTTC.

This sequence joins TRBV10-3 and TRBJ1-1, with D possibly being TRBD1 (5 bases). This CDR3 is 13 amino acids long. V shed 1 base and J shed 8 bases, with 11 bases lying between them. Germline V lookup: CDR1 ENHRY, CDR2 SYGVKD. The CDR3 sequence is CAISEFIRAEAFF. The DNA of the CDR3 is TGTGCCATCAGTGAGTTCATCAGGGCGGAAGCTTTCTTT.

The gene calls are TRBV6-5 and TRBJ1-2, with D possibly matching TRBD1 (5 bases). The CDR3 length is 14 residues. V lost 9 bases to trimming and J lost 4 bases, with 18 bases between them. Germline lookup yields CDR1 MNHEY and CDR2 SVGAGI. The CDR3 nucleotides are TGTGCCAGTTCTATTCGGCAGGGTCCCTATGGCTACACCTTC. This translates into CASSIRQGPYGYTF.

This sequence joins TRBV7-2 and TRBJ1-1; D gene uncertain. Trimming stripped 2 bases from V and 3 bases from J, with 7 bases between. Germline-derived CDR1 and CDR2 are SGHTA and FQGNSA. There are 13 residues in the CDR3. The CDR3 coding sequence is TGTGCCAGCAGCTTAAACAGAGACACTGAAGCTTTCTTT. Encoded protein: CASSLNRDTEAFF. Together with reference TRBV7-2 and TRBJ1-1, the CDR3 gives the full variable domain: GAGVSQSPSNKVTEKGKDVELRCDPISGHTALYWYRQSLGQGLEFLIYFQGNSAPDKSGLPSDRFSAERTGGSVSTLTIQRTQQEDSAVYLCASSLNRDTEAFFGQGTRLTVV.

The J gene is TRBJ2-3, the V gene TRBV15, with D unresolved. The CDR3 loop spans 15 amino acids. Deletions cut 1 base from V and 0 bases from J, with 8 bases between. Germline V lookup: CDR1 LNHNV, CDR2 YYDKDF (reference sequence). CDR3 residues: CATSRGAASTDTQYF. DNA of the CDR3: TGTGCCACCAGCAGAGGGGCAGCTAGCACAGATACGCAGTATTTT.

The chain couples TRBV9 to TRBJ1-2; D might be TRBD1 (5 bases). V shed 0 bases and J shed 4 bases, with 19 bases lying between them. The CDR3 totals 17 residues. Per the germline V gene, CDR1 is SGDLS and CDR2 is YYNGEE. CDR3 protein: CASSVGSRGTDIYGYTF. The CDR3 DNA is TGTGCCAGCAGCGTAGGGAGCCGGGGGACGGACATCTATGGCTACACCTTC.

The CDR3 nucleotides are TGTGCCAGCAGCGTATTTACAGGAGCCTACAATGAGCAGTTCTTC. Translating gives CASSVFTGAYNEQFF. The genes are TRBV9 and TRBJ2-1; weak D call: TRBD1 (5 bases). V gave up 1 base and J gave up 2 bases, with 10 bases separating them. The CDR3 sequence is 15 residues long. Per the germline V gene, CDR1 is SGDLS and CDR2 is YYNGEE.

The V and J genes are TRBV6-5 and TRBJ1-2; weak D call: TRBD1 (5 bases). The V end lost 2 bases, the J end lost 2 bases, and 12 bases lay between the germline ends. Germline CDR1 reads MNHEY; CDR2 reads SVGAGI. This CDR3 contains 15 residues. For the CDR3, the DNA is TGTGCCAGCAGTTACGCCGACAGCCGAAACTATGGCTACACCTTC. It is translated as CASSYADSRNYGYTF.

The chain has TRBV6-5 and TRBJ2-4; a weak D match, TRBD1 (6 bases). Germline V lookup: CDR1 MNHEY, CDR2 SVGAGI. The CDR3 contains 11 residues. V shed 5 bases and J shed 7 bases, with 6 bases lying between them. The CDR3 protein is CASSQGNIQYF. The DNA for the CDR3 is TGTGCCAGCAGTCAGGGGAACATTCAGTACTTC.